The present TCR beta chain was sequenced within a study of blood T cell repertoires in COVID-19. Study background: Donors in the United States, Italy and Spain gave samples during acute or convalescent COVID-19. Nucleic acid was either cDNA or gDNA, and it came from T cells, B-cell-depleted T cells, or PBMCs.

Clones were sequenced by immunoSEQ multiplex PCR, and TCRdb holds only the in-frame ones, with some missing. This sample has around 160,000 clones, with around four fifths found just once. V lost 7 bases and J 0 bases, leaving 15 bases between the germline ends. Germline assignment: CDR1 MDHEN and CDR2 SYDVKM. The CDR3 spans 15 residues. The specimen sequenced was peripheral blood. This chain uses TRBV28 with TRBJ1-1, with D possibly TRBD1 on 5 matching bases. This receptor was identified in a woman aged 40 to 50 with active or convalescent COVID-19. The CDR3 is CASTNAGTMNTEAFF. The CDR3 DNA reads as TGTGCCAGCACGAATGCAGGGACTATGAACACTGAAGCTTTCTTT.